A single sample gave rise to the 10 T cell receptor beta chains below, sequenced in a study of T cell changes during pregnancy in multiple sclerosis. Measured with immunoSEQ multiplex PCR; TCRdb has only the in-frame clones, and not every one. The table includes 50,000 to 70,000 clones, 91% detected once. Sample: CD8+ T cells from peripheral blood mononuclear cells, taken before pregnancy. These receptors originate from a female donor with multiple sclerosis, enrolled in a pregnancy study.

CDR3 amino acids: CASSPQGVSLDYGYTF. CDR3 DNA: TGTGCCAGCAGCCCCCAGGGGGTGAGCCTAGACTATGGCTACACCTTC. The rearrangement joins TRBV5-4 to TRBJ1-2; 7 positions match TRBD1. CDR1 SGHNT and CDR2 YYREEE come from the germline V gene (reference sequence). Trimming at V came to 4 bases and at J to 3 bases, leaving 12 bases not matched to a gene. This CDR3 is 16 amino acids long. Full variable domain (remainder filled in from reference TRBV5-4 and TRBJ1-2): ETGVTQSPTHLIKTRGQQVTLRCSSQSGHNTVSWYQQALGQGPQFIFQYYREEENGRGNFPPRFSGLQFPNYSSELNVNALELDDSALYLCASSPQGVSLDYGYTFGSGTRLTVV.

The chain links TRBV5-6 to TRBJ2-2, with 7 bases matching TRBD2. The J segment lost 4 bases and the V segment lost 2 bases, leaving 5 bases of the junction unmatched. The CDR3 has 15 residues. CDR1 SGHDT and CDR2 YYEEEE come from the germline V gene. The CDR3, as DNA: TGTGCCAGCAGCTTCCTACTAGCGACCACCGGGGAGCTGTTTTTT. As protein: CASSFLLATTGELFF.

The DNA for the CDR3 is TGTGCCAGCAGCCAAGACGGGGGGGGGACCCGCAATGAGCAGTTCTTC. Translation: CASSQDGGGTRNEQFF. The chain uses TRBV14 and TRBJ2-1; 8 bases match TRBD2. The junction had 7 bases not matched to a gene; V was cut back by 0 bases and J by 6 bases. The CDR3 is made up of 16 amino acids. Germline CDR1 SGHDN, CDR2 FVKESK.

The chain combines TRBV5-1 with TRBJ1-2; D perhaps matches TRBD1 (5 bases). Germline lookup yields CDR1 SGHRS and CDR2 YFSETQ. The CDR3 loop spans 16 amino acids. Trimming stripped 1 base from V and 2 bases from J, with 15 bases between. In DNA, the CDR3 is TGCGCCAGCAGCTTGCGCCCCTCGGGGGGAAACTATGGCTACACCTTC. Protein sequence: CASSLRPSGGNYGYTF.

This chain joins TRBV5-4 and TRBJ1-1, with D unclear. The germline V gene encodes CDR1 SGHNT and CDR2 YYREEE (reference sequence). This CDR3 is 15 amino acids long. V dropped 0 bases and J dropped 2 bases, with 11 bases sitting between them. The CDR3 nucleotides read TGTGCCAGCAGCTTGGTTGAGAACAGTAACACTGAAGCTTTCTTT. Residues: CASSLVENSNTEAFF.

The chain carries TRBV5-8 and TRBJ2-7, with TRBD1 matching over 8 bases. V lost 9 bases to trimming and J lost 0 bases; unmatched junction nucleotides: 20. The germline V gene has CDR1 SGHTS and CDR2 YDEGEE. The CDR3 spans 18 residues. The CDR3 sequence: CATQLWVRGQVPSYEQYF. The CDR3, as DNA: TGTGCCACCCAGCTTTGGGTCCGGGGACAGGTTCCCTCCTACGAGCAGTACTTC.

CDR3 sequence (DNA): TGCGCCAGCAGCCAGGGGGCGCCTACCACAGATACGCAGTATTTT. This codes for CASSQGAPTTDTQYF. The chain is built from TRBV4-1 and TRBJ2-3; a weak D match, TRBD1 (6 bases). V lost 3 bases and J 2 bases, leaving 12 bases between the germline ends. There are 15 residues in the CDR3. Germline assignment: CDR1 MGHRA and CDR2 YSYEKL.

The DNA for the CDR3 is TGTGCCAGCAGTGGCGGGGGACAGGGTTTACCTGGGGCCAACGTCCTGACTTTC. Protein sequence: CASSGGGQGLPGANVLTF. This chain uses TRBV13 with TRBJ2-6, with 9 bases aligning to TRBD1. The CDR3 length is 18 residues. The V gene's germline CDR1 is PRHDT and CDR2 FYEKMQ (reference sequence). With V trimmed by 6 bases and J by 2 bases, 11 bases remained unmatched. The full variable domain, in which reference TRBV13 and TRBJ2-6 provide the parts outside the CDR3, is AAGVIQSPRHLIKEKRETATLKCYPIPRHDTVYWYQQGPGQDPQFLISFYEKMQSDKGSIPDRFSAQQFSDYHSELNMSSLELGDSALYFCASSGGGQGLPGANVLTFGAGSRLTVL.

This chain links TRBV4-1 with TRBJ2-1; no definite D call. CDR1 is MGHRA and CDR2 is YSYEKL in the germline V gene. The CDR3 is 11 residues long. Trimming removed 3 bases at V and 8 bases at J, with 5 bases between. CDR3 nucleotide sequence: TGCGCCAGCAGCCAGGCCGATGAGCAGTTCTTC. This translates into CASSQADEQFF.

This sequence joins TRBV4-1 and TRBJ2-7; TRBD1 matches 8 bases. V lost 5 bases to trimming and J lost 6 bases; unmatched junction nucleotides: 15. Germline V gene sequence: CDR1 MGHRA, CDR2 YSYEKL. The CDR3 runs 16 residues. CDR3 bases: TGCGCCAGCAGCTCCCCTACGACGACAGGGGCGGGCGAGCAGTACTTC. Protein: CASSSPTTTGAGEQYF.